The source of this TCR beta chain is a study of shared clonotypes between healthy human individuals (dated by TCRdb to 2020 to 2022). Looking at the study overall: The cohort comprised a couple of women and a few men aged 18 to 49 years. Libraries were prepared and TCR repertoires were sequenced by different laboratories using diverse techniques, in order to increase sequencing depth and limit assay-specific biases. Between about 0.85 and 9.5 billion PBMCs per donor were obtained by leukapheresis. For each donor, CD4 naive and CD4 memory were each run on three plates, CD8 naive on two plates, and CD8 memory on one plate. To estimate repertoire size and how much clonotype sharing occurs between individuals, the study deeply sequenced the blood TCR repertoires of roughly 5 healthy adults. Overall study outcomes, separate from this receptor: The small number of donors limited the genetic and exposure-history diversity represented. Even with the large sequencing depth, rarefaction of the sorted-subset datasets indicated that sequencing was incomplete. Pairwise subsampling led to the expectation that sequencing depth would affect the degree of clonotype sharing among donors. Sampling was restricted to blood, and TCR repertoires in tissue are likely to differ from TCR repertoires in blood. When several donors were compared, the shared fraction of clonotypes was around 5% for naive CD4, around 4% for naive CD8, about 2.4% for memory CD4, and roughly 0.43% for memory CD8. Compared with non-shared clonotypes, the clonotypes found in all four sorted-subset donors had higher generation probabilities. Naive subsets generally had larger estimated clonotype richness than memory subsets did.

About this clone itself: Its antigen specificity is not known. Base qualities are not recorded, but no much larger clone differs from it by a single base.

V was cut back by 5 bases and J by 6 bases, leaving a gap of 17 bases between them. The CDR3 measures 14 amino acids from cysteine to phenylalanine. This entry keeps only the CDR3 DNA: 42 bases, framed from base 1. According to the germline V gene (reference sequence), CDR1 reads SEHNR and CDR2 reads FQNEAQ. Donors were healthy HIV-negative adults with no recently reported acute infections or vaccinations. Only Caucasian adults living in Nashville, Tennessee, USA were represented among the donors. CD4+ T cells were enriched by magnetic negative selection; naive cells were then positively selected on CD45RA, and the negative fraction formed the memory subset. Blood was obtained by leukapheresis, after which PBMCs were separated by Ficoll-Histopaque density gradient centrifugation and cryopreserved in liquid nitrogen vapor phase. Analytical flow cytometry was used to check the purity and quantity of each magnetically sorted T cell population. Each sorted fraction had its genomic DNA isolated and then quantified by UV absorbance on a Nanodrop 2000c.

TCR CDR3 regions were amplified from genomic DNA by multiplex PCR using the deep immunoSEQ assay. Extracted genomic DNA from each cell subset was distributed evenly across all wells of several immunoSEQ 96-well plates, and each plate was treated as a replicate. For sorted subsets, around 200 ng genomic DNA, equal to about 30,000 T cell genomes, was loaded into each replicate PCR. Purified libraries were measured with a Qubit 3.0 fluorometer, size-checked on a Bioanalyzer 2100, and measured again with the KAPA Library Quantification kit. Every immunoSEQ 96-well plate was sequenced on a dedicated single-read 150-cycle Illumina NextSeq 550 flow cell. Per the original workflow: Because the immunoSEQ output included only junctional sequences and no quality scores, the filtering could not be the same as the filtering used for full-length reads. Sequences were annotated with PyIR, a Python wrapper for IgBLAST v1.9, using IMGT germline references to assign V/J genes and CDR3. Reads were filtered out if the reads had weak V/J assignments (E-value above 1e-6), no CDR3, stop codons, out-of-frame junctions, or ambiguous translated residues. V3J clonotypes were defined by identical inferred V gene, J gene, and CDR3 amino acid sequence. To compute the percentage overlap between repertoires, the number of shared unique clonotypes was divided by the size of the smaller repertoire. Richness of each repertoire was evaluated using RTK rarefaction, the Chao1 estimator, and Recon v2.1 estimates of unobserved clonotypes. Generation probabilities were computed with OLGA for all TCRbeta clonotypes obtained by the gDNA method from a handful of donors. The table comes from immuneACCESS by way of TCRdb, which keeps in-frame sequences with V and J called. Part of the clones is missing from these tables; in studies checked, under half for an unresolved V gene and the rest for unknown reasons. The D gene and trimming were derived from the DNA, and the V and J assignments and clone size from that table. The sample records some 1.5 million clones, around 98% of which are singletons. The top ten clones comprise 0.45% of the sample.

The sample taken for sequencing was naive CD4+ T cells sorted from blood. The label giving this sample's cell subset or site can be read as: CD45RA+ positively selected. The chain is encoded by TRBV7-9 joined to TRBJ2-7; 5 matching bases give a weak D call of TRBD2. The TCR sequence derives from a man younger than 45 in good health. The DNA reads TGTGCCAGCAGCCCCCTGGGTGGGAGCATCGAGCAGTACTTC. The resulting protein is CASSPLGGSIEQYF. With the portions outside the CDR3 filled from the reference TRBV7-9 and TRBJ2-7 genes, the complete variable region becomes DTGVSQNPRHKITKRGQNVTFRCDPISEHNRLYWYRQTLGQGPEFLTYFQNEAQLEKSRLLSDRFSAERPKGSFSTLEIQRTEQGDSAMYLCASSPLGGSIEQYFGPGTRLTVT.